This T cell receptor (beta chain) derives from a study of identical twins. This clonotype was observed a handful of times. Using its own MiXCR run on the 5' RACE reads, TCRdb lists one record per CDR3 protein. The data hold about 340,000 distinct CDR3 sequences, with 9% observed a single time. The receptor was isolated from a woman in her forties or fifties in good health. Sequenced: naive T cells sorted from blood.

CDR3 region: CASKERRGQASGANVLTF. The CDR3 DNA is TGTGCCAGCAAGGAAAGGAGGGGCCAGGCCTCTGGGGCCAACGTCCTGACTTTC. The rearrangement uses TRBV7-8 and TRBJ2-6, with a possible D match to TRBD2 (6 bases). Trimming shortened V by 7 bases and J by 0 bases, and 19 bases separated the two germline ends. Germline loops: CDR1 SGHVS, CDR2 FQNEAQ. CDR3 length: 18 amino acids.